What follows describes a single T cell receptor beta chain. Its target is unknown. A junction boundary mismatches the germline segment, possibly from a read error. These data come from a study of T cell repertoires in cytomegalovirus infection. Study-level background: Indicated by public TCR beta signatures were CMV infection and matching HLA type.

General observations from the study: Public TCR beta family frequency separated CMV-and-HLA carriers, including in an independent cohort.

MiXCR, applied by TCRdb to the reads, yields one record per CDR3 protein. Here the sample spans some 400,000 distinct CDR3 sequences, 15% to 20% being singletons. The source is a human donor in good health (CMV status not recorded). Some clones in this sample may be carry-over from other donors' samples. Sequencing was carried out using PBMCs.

DNA for the CDR3: TGTACCAGCAGTTATTGGTTATTCCCCAGGGGTGAGACCCAGTACTTC. It specifies CTSSYWLFPRGETQYF. The chain links TRBV6-6 to TRBJ2-5, with D tentatively TRBD1 (6 bases). The CDR3 contains 16 residues. Germline V lookup: CDR1 MNHNY, CDR2 SVGAGI (reference sequence).